The present T cell receptor beta chain was sequenced within a study of cytomegalovirus exposure and HLA in healthy donors. The study ran its PCR with 60 Vbeta and 13 Jbeta primers. Only in-frame clones appear in the TCRdb table, and some are missing; sequencing was by immunoSEQ multiplex PCR. Of around 160,000 clones listed, nearly 80% are singletons. Trimming took off 5 bases at V and 6 bases at J, with 17 bases between the two ends. Germline V CDR1 and CDR2: SGHAT, FQNNGV. CDR3 length: 14 residues. Unrecorded immune exposures were likely, despite nominal health at sampling. Regarding this clone: What it binds is unknown.

The study's findings and limits: Most observed TCR sequences were rare, whereas some public TCRs were detected in many donors. Based on reports, TCR beta sequences accurately predicted HLA-A and HLA-B alleles for most subjects.

V gene TRBV11-2 combines with J gene TRBJ2-7, with D possibly being TRBD2 (8 bases). The sequenced sample consisted of PBMCs. The sequence was collected from a man aged 40-50 years in good health and CMV-seropositive. CDR3 nucleotides: TGTGCCAGCAGCCCAGGGGGGACTAGAGGCGAGCAGTACTTC. This codes for CASSPGGTRGEQYF.